This T cell receptor beta chain is drawn from a study of blood T cell repertoires in COVID-19. This CDR3 region has 14 residues. Losses at the gene ends were 3 bases for V and 3 bases for J; bases not matched to a gene: 1. The germline CDR1 and CDR2 sequences are SGHNT and YYREEE (reference sequence). TCRdb's table, derived via immunoSEQ multiplex PCR, lists solely in-frame clones and lacks some. This table holds approximately 250,000 clones, 85% to 90% found once. The specimen sequenced was PBMCs or T cells enriched from blood (not recorded which). The source is a woman in her 30s with acute COVID-19. The rearrangement links TRBV5-4 to TRBJ1-2, with 11 positions matching TRBD1. CDR3 region: CASSWDRGDYGYTF. CDR3 DNA: TGTGCCAGCAGCTGGGACAGGGGGGACTATGGCTACACCTTC.